Listed here are 13 T cell receptor beta chains from one sample, sequenced in a study of T cell responses to AZD1222 COVID-19 vaccine. The repertoire was sequenced with immunoSEQ multiplex PCR; TCRdb's copy has only in-frame clones and lacks some. This sample yields about 150,000 clones, of which 80% to 95% are seen a single time; roughly 3.9% belongs to the top ten. The sample was peripheral blood, taken 28 days after the second AZD1222 dose. These receptor sequences come from an adult who received the AZD1222 COVID-19 vaccine.

This chain connects TRBV6-2 or TRBV6-3 to TRBJ1-1, with a possible D match to TRBD1 (5 bases). Per germline, CDR1 MNHEY and CDR2 SVGEGT. This CDR3 contains 17 residues. The V gene lost 4 bases and the J gene lost 1 base, with 19 bases spanning the gap. The CDR3 sequence is CASSSPPQGWRNTEAFF. CDR3 sequence (DNA): TGTGCCAGCAGTTCCCCTCCTCAGGGATGGCGGAACACTGAAGCTTTCTTT.

The chain uses TRBV27 and TRBJ2-1; TRBD2 matches at 7 bases. From germline, CDR1 is MNHEY and CDR2 SMNVEV (reference sequence). The J segment lost 0 bases and the V segment lost 1 base, leaving 3 bases of the junction unmatched. The CDR3 runs 16 residues. The CDR3 region is CASSLFGGSSYNEQFF. CDR3 bases: TGTGCCAGCAGTTTATTCGGCGGGAGCTCCTACAATGAGCAGTTCTTC.

This clone appeared a single time. This chain uses TRBV19 with TRBJ1-5; TRBD1 might be the D (5 bases). In germline, CDR1 is LNHDA, CDR2 SQIVND (reference sequence). V shed 8 bases and J shed 7 bases, with 24 bases lying between them. This CDR3 spans 16 amino acids. CDR3 sequence: CASHPSGLLEGQPQHF. CDR3 DNA sequence: TGTGCCAGTCACCCATCCGGGCTCTTGGAGGGGCAGCCCCAGCATTTT. Full variable domain (outside the CDR3, taken from reference TRBV19 and TRBJ1-5): DGGITQSPKYLFRKEGQNVTLSCEQNLNHDAMYWYRQDPGQGLRLIYYSQIVNDFQKGDIAEGYSVSREKKESFPLTVTSAQKNPTAFYLCASHPSGLLEGQPQHFGDGTRLSIL.

The V call is TRBV21-1, the J call TRBJ2-3; TRBD2 is taken as the D call from the table, unchecked against the DNA. TRBV21-1 is an annotated pseudogene. The CDR3 consists of 16 residues. The chain's CDR3 is CASSRARDYYTDTQYF. The CDR3 nucleotides are TGTGCCAGCAGCAGGGCCCGGGACTACTACACAGATACGCAGTATTTT.

The chain carries TRBV2 and TRBJ2-7; TRBD2 might be the D (6 bases). The CDR3 consists of 14 residues. CDR1 is SNHLY and CDR2 is FYNNEI in the germline V gene. The V gene lost 7 bases and the J gene lost 6 bases, with 19 bases spanning the gap. CDR3 nucleotides: TGTGCCAGCAATGGGGGGTTCCGGGGCACCGAGCAGTACTTC. Translated, it gives CASNGGFRGTEQYF.

The J gene is TRBJ1-1, the V gene TRBV19, with TRBD1 identical over 8 bases. Germline loops: CDR1 LNHDA, CDR2 SQIVND (reference sequence). This CDR3 comprises 15 residues. With 6 bases clipped from V and 1 base from J, the junction kept 7 bases outside the gene matches. The CDR3 DNA reads as TGTGCCAGTAGGGTGACAGGGGCCCCGAACACTGAAGCTTTCTTT. It is translated as CASRVTGAPNTEAFF.

This clone was found once. The chain links TRBV19 to TRBJ1-5, with D hard to call. CDR3 length equals 16 residues. V was pared by 3 bases and J by 0 bases, with 12 bases between. Germline CDR1 and CDR2: LNHDA and SQIVND (reference sequence). The CDR3 coding sequence is TGTGCCAGTAGTATTTCTGGGGTCAATAGCAATCAGCCCCAGCATTTT. Residues: CASSISGVNSNQPQHF.

The sample holds one count of this clone. CDR3 sequence: CASSEAIGRKNTEAFF. The DNA for the CDR3 is TGTGCCAGCAGTGAAGCGATCGGGCGGAAGAACACTGAAGCTTTCTTT. The chain joins TRBV6-1 to TRBJ1-1, with D unresolved. CDR1 is MNHNS, CDR2 SASEGT, per germline. Trimming pared 0 bases from V and 1 base from J, leaving 12 bases between. The CDR3 has 16 residues.

In its sample, this clone was seen a few times. This specimen includes other DNA sequences encoding the same CDR3. J is TRBJ1-6 and V is TRBV11-2, with unresolved D. V lost 0 bases and J lost 9, with 0 bases in between. There are 11 residues in the CDR3. Germline V gene sequence: CDR1 SGHAT, CDR2 FQNNGV. CDR3 in amino acids: CASSLDSPLHF. In DNA form, the CDR3 reads TGTGCCAGCAGCTTAGATTCACCCCTCCACTTT.

This chain joins TRBV4-3 and TRBJ1-6; tentatively, D is TRBD1 (5 bases). Germline lookup yields CDR1 LGHNA and CDR2 YSLEER. V lost 4 bases and J lost 0, with 16 bases in between. The CDR3 has 18 amino acids. As DNA, the CDR3 is TGCGCCAGCAGCCGGGGCTTAGGACCGAGCTCCTATAATTCACCCCTCCACTTT. Translation: CASSRGLGPSSYNSPLHF.

The rearrangement links TRBV5-1 to TRBJ2-7, with TRBD1 identical over 7 bases. The CDR3 contains 13 residues. From germline, CDR1 is SGHRS and CDR2 YFSETQ. The V gene end was trimmed by 6 bases and the J gene end by 2 bases; junction bases not matched to a gene: 5. CDR3 residues: CASTRDSPYEQYF. CDR3 in DNA: TGCGCCAGCACCAGGGACAGTCCCTACGAGCAGTACTTC.

The V call is TRBV5-1, the J call TRBJ2-1; TRBD2 matches at 11 bases. The CDR3 consists of 19 residues. Germline CDR1 and CDR2: SGHRS and YFSETQ. With V trimmed by 1 base and J by 1 base, 10 bases remained unmatched. CDR3 amino acids: CASSLWGTSGGTSYNEQFF. DNA for the CDR3: TGCGCCAGCAGCTTGTGGGGAACTAGCGGGGGTACATCCTACAATGAGCAGTTCTTC.

This chain joins TRBV24-1 and TRBJ2-1, with 10 bases matching TRBD2. This CDR3 is 17 amino acids long. Germline values: CDR1 KGHDR, CDR2 SFDVKD. With 4 bases clipped from V and 9 bases from J, the junction kept 14 bases outside the gene matches. CDR3 in amino acids: CATSEYYPSGSFTEQFF. CDR3 bases: TGTGCCACCAGTGAATACTACCCTAGCGGGAGCTTCACTGAGCAGTTCTTC.